The present TCR beta chain was sequenced within a study of spatial heterogeneity in lung cancer. One entry per CDR3 protein results from TCRdb running MiXCR on the 5' RACE reads. The sample holds over 25,000 distinct CDR3 sequences; 8.4% are singletons and the top ten take roughly 34%. The V end was cut by 3 bases, the J end by 3 bases, with 16 bases between. The CDR3 sequence is 16 residues long. Germline V lookup: CDR1 SGDLS, CDR2 YYNGEE. Time point denoted: sample taken at primary tumor resection. Material for sequencing was whole RNA from tumor, nontumor lung or frozen PBMC, left unsorted. The donor group consisted of some 70 patients who had untreated, early-stage non-small cell lung cancer. This clonotype was counted many times.

The V call is TRBV9, the J call TRBJ2-4, with a tentative D call TRBD2 (6 bases). This sample comprised PBMCs, obtained at surgery. The clonotype was recovered from a female donor with early-stage non-small cell lung cancer. The CDR3 here is CASSGREMGVKNIQYF. For the CDR3, the DNA is TGTGCCAGCAGCGGGAGGGAAATGGGGGTCAAAAACATTCAGTACTTC.